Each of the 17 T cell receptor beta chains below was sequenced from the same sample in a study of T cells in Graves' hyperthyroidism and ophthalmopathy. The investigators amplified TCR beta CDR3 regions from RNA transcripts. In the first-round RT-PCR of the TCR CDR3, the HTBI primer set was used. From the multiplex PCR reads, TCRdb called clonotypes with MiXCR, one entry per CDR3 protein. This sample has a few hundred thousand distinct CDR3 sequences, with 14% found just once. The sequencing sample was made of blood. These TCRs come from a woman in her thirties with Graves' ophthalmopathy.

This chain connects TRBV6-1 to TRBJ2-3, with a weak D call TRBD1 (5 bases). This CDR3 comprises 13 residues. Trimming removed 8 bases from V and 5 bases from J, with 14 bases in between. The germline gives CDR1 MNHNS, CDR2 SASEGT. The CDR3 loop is CASGAGEEDTQYF. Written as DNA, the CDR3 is TGTGCCAGCGGGGCCGGAGAGGAAGATACGCAGTATTTT.

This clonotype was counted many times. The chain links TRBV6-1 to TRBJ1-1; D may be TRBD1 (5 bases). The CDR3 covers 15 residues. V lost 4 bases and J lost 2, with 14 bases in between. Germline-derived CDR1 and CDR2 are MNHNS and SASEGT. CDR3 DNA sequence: TGTGCCAGCAGTGTCGGGGCAGCCCGTAACACTGAAGCTTTCTTT. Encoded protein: CASSVGAARNTEAFF.

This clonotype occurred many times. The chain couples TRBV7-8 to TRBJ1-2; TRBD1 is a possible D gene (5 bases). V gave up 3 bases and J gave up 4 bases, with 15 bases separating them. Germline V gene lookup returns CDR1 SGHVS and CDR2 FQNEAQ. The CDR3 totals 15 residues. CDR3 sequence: CASSLALKGSYGYTF. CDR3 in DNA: TGTGCCAGCAGCTTGGCCTTGAAGGGGAGCTATGGCTACACCTTC.

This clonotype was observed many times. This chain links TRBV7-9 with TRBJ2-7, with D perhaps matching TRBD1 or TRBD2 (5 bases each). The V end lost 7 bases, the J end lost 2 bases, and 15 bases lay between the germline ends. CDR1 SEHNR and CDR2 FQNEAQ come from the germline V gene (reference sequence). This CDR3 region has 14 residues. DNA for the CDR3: TGTGCCAGCACCAGGGACGGTGGACCCTACGAGCAGTACTTC. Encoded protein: CASTRDGGPYEQYF.

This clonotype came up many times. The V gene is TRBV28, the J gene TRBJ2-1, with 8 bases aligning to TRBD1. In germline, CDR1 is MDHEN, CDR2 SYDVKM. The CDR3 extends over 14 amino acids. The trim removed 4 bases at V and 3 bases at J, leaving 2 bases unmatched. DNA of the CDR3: TGTGCCAGCAGTTCCGGGACAGGCTACAATGAGCAGTTCTTC. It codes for CASSSGTGYNEQFF. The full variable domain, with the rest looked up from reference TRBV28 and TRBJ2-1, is DVKVTQSSRYLVKRTGEKVFLECVQDMDHENMFWYRQDPGLGLRLIYFSYDVKMKEKGDIPEGYSVSREKKERFSLILESASTNQTSMYLCASSSGTGYNEQFFGPGTRLTVL.

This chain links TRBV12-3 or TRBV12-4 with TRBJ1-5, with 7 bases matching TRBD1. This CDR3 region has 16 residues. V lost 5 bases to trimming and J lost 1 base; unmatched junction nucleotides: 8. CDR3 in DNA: TGTGCCAGCAGTCCAGTTCGACAGGGAAGCAATCAGCCCCAGCATTTT. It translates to CASSPVRQGSNQPQHF.

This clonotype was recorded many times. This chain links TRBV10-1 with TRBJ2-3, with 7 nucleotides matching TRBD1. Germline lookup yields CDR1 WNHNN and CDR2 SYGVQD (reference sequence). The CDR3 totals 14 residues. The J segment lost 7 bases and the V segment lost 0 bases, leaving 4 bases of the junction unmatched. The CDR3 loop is CASSESGTANTQYF. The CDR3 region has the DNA TGCGCCAGCAGTGAGTCGGGGACAGCTAATACGCAGTATTTT.

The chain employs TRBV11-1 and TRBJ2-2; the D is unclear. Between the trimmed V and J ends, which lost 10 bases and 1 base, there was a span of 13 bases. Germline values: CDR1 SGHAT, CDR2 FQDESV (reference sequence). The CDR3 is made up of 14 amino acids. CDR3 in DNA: TGTGCCATCCGGGTAGCTCAGAACACCGGGGAGCTGTTTTTT. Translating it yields CAIRVAQNTGELFF. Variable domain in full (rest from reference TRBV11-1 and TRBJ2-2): EAEVAQSPRYKITEKSQAVAFWCDPISGHATLYWYRQILGQGPELLVQFQDESVVDDSQLPKDRFSAERLKGVDSTLKIQPAELGDSAMYLCAIRVAQNTGELFFGEGSRLTVL.

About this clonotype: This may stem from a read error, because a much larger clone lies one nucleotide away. In DNA form, the CDR3 reads TGTGCCAACAGCTTGATAGAACGGACCCAGTACTTC. It is translated as CANSLIERTQYF. The chain employs TRBV5-6 and TRBJ2-5; D is unresolved. The CDR3 consists of 12 residues. Germline V CDR1 and CDR2: SGHDT, YYEEEE. The full variable domain, rest sourced from reference TRBV5-6 and TRBJ2-5, is DAGVTQSPTHLIKTRGQQVTLRCSPKSGHDTVSWYQQALGQGPQFIFQYYEEEERQRGNFPDRFSGHQFPNYSSELNVNALLLGDSALYLCANSLIERTQYFGPGTRLLVL.

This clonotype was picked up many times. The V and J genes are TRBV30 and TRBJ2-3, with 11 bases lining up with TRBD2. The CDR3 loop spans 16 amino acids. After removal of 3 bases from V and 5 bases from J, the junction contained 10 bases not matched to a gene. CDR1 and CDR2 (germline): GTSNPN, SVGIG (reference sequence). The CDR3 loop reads CAWRGLAGGHIDTQYF. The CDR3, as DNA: TGTGCCTGGAGGGGTTTAGCGGGGGGGCATATAGATACGCAGTATTTT.

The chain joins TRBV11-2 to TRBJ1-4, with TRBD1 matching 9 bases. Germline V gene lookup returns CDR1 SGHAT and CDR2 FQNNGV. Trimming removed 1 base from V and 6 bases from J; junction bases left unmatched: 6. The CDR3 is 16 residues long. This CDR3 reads CASSLVQGAFYEKLFF. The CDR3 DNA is TGTGCCAGCAGCTTAGTACAGGGGGCGTTCTATGAAAAACTGTTTTTT.

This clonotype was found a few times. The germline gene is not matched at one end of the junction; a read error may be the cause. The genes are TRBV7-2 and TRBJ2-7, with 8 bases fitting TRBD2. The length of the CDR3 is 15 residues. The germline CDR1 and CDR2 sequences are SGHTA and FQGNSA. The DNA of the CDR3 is TGTGCCTGCAGCTTACCGGGACTAGGGGGTGAAGAGCAGTACTTC. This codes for CACSLPGLGGEEQYF.

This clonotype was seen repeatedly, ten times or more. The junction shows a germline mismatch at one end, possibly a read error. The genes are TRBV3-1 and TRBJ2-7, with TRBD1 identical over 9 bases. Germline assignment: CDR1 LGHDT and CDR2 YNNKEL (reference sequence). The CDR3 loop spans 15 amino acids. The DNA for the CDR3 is TGTGCCAGCAGCAAAGAGGACAGGGGTACCTACGAGCAGTACTTC. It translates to CASSKEDRGTYEQYF.

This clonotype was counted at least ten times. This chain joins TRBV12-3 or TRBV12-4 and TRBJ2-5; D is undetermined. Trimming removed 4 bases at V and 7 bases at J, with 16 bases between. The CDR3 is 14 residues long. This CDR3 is CASSWNFGFGTQYF. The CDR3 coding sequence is TGTGCCAGCAGTTGGAATTTTGGGTTTGGGACCCAGTACTTC.

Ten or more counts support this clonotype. In nucleotides, the CDR3 is TGTGCCAGCAGCCCCCCTAGCGGGGGGGCTCAAGAGACCCAGTACTTC. It is translated as CASSPPSGGAQETQYF. The V call is TRBV13, the J call TRBJ2-5; 12 bases are a match to TRBD2. The germline gives CDR1 PRHDT, CDR2 FYEKMQ (reference sequence). After removal of 5 bases from V and 2 bases from J, the junction contained 6 bases not matched to a gene. The CDR3 is 16 residues long.

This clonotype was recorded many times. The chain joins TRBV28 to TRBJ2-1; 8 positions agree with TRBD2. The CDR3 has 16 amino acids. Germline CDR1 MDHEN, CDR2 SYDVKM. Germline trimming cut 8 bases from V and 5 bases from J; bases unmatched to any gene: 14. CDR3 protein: CASFPRFGGAHNEQFF. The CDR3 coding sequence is TGTGCCAGCTTCCCTAGGTTCGGGGGGGCTCACAATGAGCAGTTCTTC. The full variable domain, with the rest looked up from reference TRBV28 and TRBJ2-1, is DVKVTQSSRYLVKRTGEKVFLECVQDMDHENMFWYRQDPGLGLRLIYFSYDVKMKEKGDIPEGYSVSREKKERFSLILESASTNQTSMYLCASFPRFGGAHNEQFFGPGTRLTVL.

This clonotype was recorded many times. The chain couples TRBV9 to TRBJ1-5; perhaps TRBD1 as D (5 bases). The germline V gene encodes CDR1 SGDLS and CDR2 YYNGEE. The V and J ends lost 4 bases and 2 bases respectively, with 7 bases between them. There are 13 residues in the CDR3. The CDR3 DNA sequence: TGTGCCAGCAGCCCGGGGCGCAATCAGCCCCAGCATTTT. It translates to CASSPGRNQPQHF.